The 6 T cell receptor beta chains listed next were all sequenced from one sample in a study of shared clonotypes between healthy human individuals. Generated by immunoSEQ multiplex PCR, the TCRdb table keeps only in-frame clones and is missing some. This sample has millions of clones, with 85% to 95% found just once. Input material: naive CD4+ T cells from PBMCs. Specified subset: CD45RA+ positively selected. The receptor source for this set is a young man in good health. Some clones in this sample may be carry-over from other donors' samples.

The chain links TRBV7-9 to TRBJ1-1; 7 bases are a match to TRBD1. This CDR3 is 17 amino acids long. V lost 5 bases and J lost 0; bases outside the gene matches: 12. Germline V CDR1 and CDR2: SEHNR, FQNEAQ (reference sequence). The CDR3 nucleotides read TGTGCCAGCAGCCTCGGGACAGCGTTTCGCGTGAACACTGAAGCTTTCTTT. Translation gives CASSLGTAFRVNTEAFF.

The chain is built from TRBV2 and TRBJ2-6; D unresolved. The CDR3 sequence is 14 residues long. Trimming removed 6 bases at V and 0 bases at J, with 6 bases between. Germline CDR1 and CDR2: SNHLY and FYNNEI. CDR3 protein: CASRTLSGANVLTF. CDR3 DNA: TGTGCCAGCAGGACACTCTCTGGGGCCAACGTCCTGACTTTC.

There are a few counts of this clone. The chain employs TRBV30 and TRBJ1-1; D may be TRBD1 (5 bases). With 3 bases removed from V and 3 bases from J, the gap between germline ends came to 11 bases. This CDR3 has 13 amino acids. The germline V gene has CDR1 GTSNPN and CDR2 SVGIG (reference sequence). The CDR3 bases are TGTGCCTGGAGCAGGGTTTTCGACACTGAAGCTTTCTTT. Translated, it gives CAWSRVFDTEAFF.

The rearrangement links TRBV30 to TRBJ2-7; 8 bases agree with TRBD2. CDR1 is GTSNPN and CDR2 is SVGIG in the germline V gene (reference sequence). The CDR3 has 15 amino acids. V was clipped by 0 bases and J by 2 bases; unmatched bases: 6. The CDR3 region has the DNA TGTGCCTGGAGTGTACCCCGGGGGGGGGCCTACGAGCAGTACTTC. Translated: CAWSVPRGGAYEQYF. Full variable domain (remainder filled in from reference TRBV30 and TRBJ2-7): SQTIHQWPATLVQPVGSPLSLECTVEGTSNPNLYWYRQAAGRGLQLLFYSVGIGQISSEVPQNLSASRPQDRQFILSSKKLLLSDSGFYLCAWSVPRGGAYEQYFGPGTRLTVT.

Note on this clone: This sample also contains other DNA sequences that code for the same CDR3. The chain employs TRBV18 and TRBJ2-3; D may be TRBD1 (6 bases). Trimming removed 3 bases at V and 3 bases at J, with 13 bases between. The CDR3 sequence is 15 residues long. Germline CDR1 is KGHSH and CDR2 is LQKENI. Here the CDR3 reads CASSPLTGGTDTQYF. CDR3 nucleotides: TGTGCCAGCTCACCCCTGACAGGTGGGACAGATACGCAGTATTTT.

V gene TRBV30 combines with J gene TRBJ1-1; D ambiguous. Trimming removed 4 bases from V and 6 bases from J, with 9 bases in between. This CDR3 contains 11 residues. Per germline, CDR1 GTSNPN and CDR2 SVGIG (reference sequence). The CDR3, as DNA: TGTGCCTGGATACGGTTCGCTGAAGCTTTCTTT. Amino acids: CAWIRFAEAFF.